These 8 T cell receptor beta chains came from one sample sequenced in a study of shared clonotypes between healthy human individuals (dated by TCRdb to 2020 to 2022). Library method: the immunoSEQ multiplex PCR assay. What TCRdb holds here is the immuneACCESS table cut down to in-frame rearrangements. Part of the clones is not present; checked against another copy, under half of the missing clones reflect an unresolved V gene, and the others are unexplained. The sample table holds about half a million clones, of which about 80% were seen once. The ten largest clones represent 10% to 15% of the sample. Sequenced material: PBMCs. The receptors come from a woman aged 40-49 years in good health. Some clones in this sample may be carry-over from other donors' samples.

This chain connects TRBV7-8 to TRBJ1-5; the D gene is possibly TRBD1 (6 bases). This CDR3 is built from 13 residues. The germline V gene has CDR1 SGHVS and CDR2 FQNEAQ. V dropped 4 bases and J dropped 5 bases, with 9 bases sitting between them. As DNA, the CDR3 is TGTGCCAGCAGCTCGGACAGCGATCAGCCCCAGCATTTT. It encodes CASSSDSDQPQHF.

In the case of this clone: The identical CDR3 is also encoded by other nucleotide sequences in the sample. This chain links TRBV27 with TRBJ2-1; D gene uncertain. Germline CDR1 reads MNHEY; CDR2 reads SMNVEV (reference sequence). V dropped 2 bases and J dropped 0 bases, with 8 bases sitting between them. This CDR3 is 15 amino acids long. In DNA form, the CDR3 reads TGTGCCAGCAGTTTAGCCGGCCGCTCCTACAATGAGCAGTTCTTC. It yields the protein CASSLAGRSYNEQFF.

The chain links TRBV6-5 to TRBJ2-5; D remains ambiguous. V lost 2 bases to trimming and J lost 1 base, with 8 bases between them. From germline, CDR1 is MNHEY and CDR2 SVGAGI. There are 14 residues in the CDR3. The CDR3 nucleotides read TGTGCCAGCAGTTACGCCGGTGCCCAAGAGACCCAGTACTTC. Protein: CASSYAGAQETQYF.

The J gene is TRBJ2-1, the V gene TRBV9; 9 bases are a match to TRBD1. This CDR3 has 15 amino acids. Germline trimming cut 4 bases from V and 6 bases from J; bases unmatched to any gene: 8. Germline CDR1 SGDLS, CDR2 YYNGEE. The CDR3 loop reads CASSPRWTGVNEQFF. The CDR3 coding sequence is TGTGCCAGCAGCCCGCGTTGGACAGGGGTCAATGAGCAGTTCTTC.

This sequence joins TRBV2 and TRBJ2-5, with a possible D match to TRBD1 (6 bases). V was shortened by 5 bases and J by 0 bases, with 10 bases between the two germline ends. Looked up from germline, CDR1 is SNHLY and CDR2 is FYNNEI. This CDR3 spans 14 amino acids. As DNA, the CDR3 is TGTGCCAGCAGTCCCGACAGGAACCAAGAGACCCAGTACTTC. Translated: CASSPDRNQETQYF.

The chain joins TRBV19 to TRBJ2-1; 7 nucleotides line up with TRBD2. There are 13 residues in the CDR3. The germline CDR1 and CDR2 sequences are LNHDA and SQIVND (reference sequence). Germline trimming cut 8 bases from V and 5 bases from J; bases unmatched to any gene: 6. This CDR3 reads CASRRAGNNEQFF. DNA for the CDR3: TGTGCCAGTCGCCGAGCGGGGAACAATGAGCAGTTCTTC.

The chain couples TRBV2 to TRBJ1-1, with a possible D match to TRBD1 (5 bases). This CDR3 region has 17 residues. From germline, CDR1 is SNHLY and CDR2 FYNNEI. Trimming left V 3 bases short and J 10 bases short, with 27 bases between. CDR3 sequence: CASSDPWDRFSETGAFF. CDR3 sequence (DNA): TGTGCCAGCAGTGACCCCTGGGACCGGTTTTCGGAGACGGGAGCTTTCTTT.

The V call is TRBV15, the J call TRBJ1-4, with D possibly matching TRBD1 (5 bases). Germline CDR1 LNHNV, CDR2 YYDKDF (reference sequence). V was cut by 5 bases and J by 8 bases, with 15 bases left in between. The CDR3 loop spans 14 amino acids. CDR3 in amino acids: CATSGSSWGEKLFF. The CDR3 region has the DNA TGTGCCACCAGCGGTTCTTCATGGGGGGAAAAACTGTTTTTT.